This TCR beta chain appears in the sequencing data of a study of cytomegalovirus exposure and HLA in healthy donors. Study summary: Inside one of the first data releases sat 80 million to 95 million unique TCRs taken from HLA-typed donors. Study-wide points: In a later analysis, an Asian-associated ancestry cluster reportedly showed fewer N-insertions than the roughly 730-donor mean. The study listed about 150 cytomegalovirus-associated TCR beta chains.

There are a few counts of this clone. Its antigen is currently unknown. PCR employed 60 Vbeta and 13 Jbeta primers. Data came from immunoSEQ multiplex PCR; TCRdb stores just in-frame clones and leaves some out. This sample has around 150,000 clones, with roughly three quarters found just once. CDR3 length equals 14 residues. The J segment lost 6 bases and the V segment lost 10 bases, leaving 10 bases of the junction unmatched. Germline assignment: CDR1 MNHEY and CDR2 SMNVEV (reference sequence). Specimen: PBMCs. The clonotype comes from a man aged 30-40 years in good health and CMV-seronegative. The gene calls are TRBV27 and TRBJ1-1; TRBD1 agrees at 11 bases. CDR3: CATAGDRGFSEAFF. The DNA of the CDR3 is TGTGCCACCGCCGGGGACAGGGGGTTTTCTGAAGCTTTCTTT.